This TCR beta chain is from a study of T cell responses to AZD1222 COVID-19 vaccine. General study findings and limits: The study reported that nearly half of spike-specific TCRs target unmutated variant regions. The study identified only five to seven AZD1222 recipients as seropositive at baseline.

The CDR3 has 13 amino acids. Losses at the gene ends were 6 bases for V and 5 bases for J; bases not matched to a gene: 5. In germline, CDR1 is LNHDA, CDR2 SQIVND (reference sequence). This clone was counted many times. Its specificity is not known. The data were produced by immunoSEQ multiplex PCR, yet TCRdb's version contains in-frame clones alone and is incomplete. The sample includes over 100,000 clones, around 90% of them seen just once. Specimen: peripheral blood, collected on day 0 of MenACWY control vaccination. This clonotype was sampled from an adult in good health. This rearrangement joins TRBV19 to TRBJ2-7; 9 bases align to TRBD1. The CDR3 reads CASRTGTGNEQYF. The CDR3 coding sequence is TGTGCCAGTAGGACAGGGACAGGGAACGAGCAGTACTTC.